This entry lists 21 T cell receptor beta chains sequenced from one sample in a study of CD8 T cells in ankylosing spondylitis. Whole-study findings and limits: Characteristic of ankylosing spondylitis blood, it appeared, was a TCR beta motif comprising several highly homologous variants.

TCRdb fed the 5' RACE reads into MiXCR, producing one record per CDR3 protein. The sample carries approximately 550,000 distinct CDR3 sequences, roughly an eighth recorded once. For these TCRs, the target antigens are not known. What was sequenced was blood, either unsorted or a sorted T cell fraction (not recorded which). Receptors were obtained from a male donor with ankylosing spondylitis.

The DNA for the CDR3 is TGTGCCATCAGTGAAACCGGGACAGGGGGAACCCGACCTGAAGCTTTCTTT. Its protein product is CAISETGTGGTRPEAFF. This chain links TRBV10-3 with TRBJ1-1, with TRBD1 matching over 11 bases. From germline, CDR1 is ENHRY and CDR2 SYGVKD. V shed 3 bases and J 6 bases; nucleotides not matched to a gene: 12. The CDR3 spans 17 residues.

This clonotype was observed at least ten times. The chain carries TRBV24-1 and TRBJ2-2; a possible D gene is TRBD1 (5 bases). This CDR3 has 17 amino acids. The V end lost 3 bases, the J end lost 5 bases, and 18 bases lay between the germline ends. Germline CDR1 reads KGHDR; CDR2 reads SFDVKD. CDR3 bases: TGTGCCACCAGTGATCCACTGACAGAAGTGAAGACCGGGGAGCTGTTTTTT. Translated: CATSDPLTEVKTGELFF.

This clonotype has at least ten counts. The rearrangement joins TRBV24-1 to TRBJ2-5; TRBD2 might be the D (5 bases). CDR3 size: 14 residues. From germline, CDR1 is KGHDR and CDR2 SFDVKD. Trimming left V 3 bases short and J 3 bases short, with 10 bases between. DNA of the CDR3: TGTGCCACCAGTGATCCTCGGGATGAAGAGACCCAGTACTTC. Its protein product is CATSDPRDEETQYF.

This chain uses TRBV4-1 with TRBJ2-3; D assignment may be TRBD1 or TRBD2 (5 bases each). Deletions cut 4 bases from V and 6 bases from J, with 35 bases between. The CDR3 consists of 21 residues. Germline CDR1 is MGHRA and CDR2 is YSYEKL. CDR3 coding DNA: TGCGCCAGCAGCCGGCCACTCGGACAAACTGGAGGACTGCGATCAGCCGATACGCAGTATTTT. Translating it yields CASSRPLGQTGGLRSADTQYF.

The chain joins TRBV12-3 or TRBV12-4 to TRBJ1-2, with D possibly TRBD1 on 5 matching bases. The CDR3 runs to 13 residues. V lost 7 bases to trimming and J lost 8 bases, with 17 bases between them. This CDR3 reads CASNIGTGKGYTF. CDR3 nucleotides: TGTGCCAGCAATATAGGGACCGGGAAGGGCTACACCTTC.

There are a few counts of this clonotype. The chain joins TRBV7-9 to TRBJ2-2; 8 bases are a match to TRBD1. Germline CDR1 and CDR2: SEHNR and FQNEAQ (reference sequence). Trimming took 6 bases from V and 4 from J; bases not matched to a gene: 4. The CDR3 runs to 14 residues. Written as DNA, the CDR3 is TGTGCCAGCAGTCGACAGGGGATCACCGGGGAGCTGTTTTTT. Encoded protein: CASSRQGITGELFF. Based on the CDR3 plus reference TRBV7-9 and TRBJ2-2, the full variable domain is DTGVSQNPRHKITKRGQNVTFRCDPISEHNRLYWYRQTLGQGPEFLTYFQNEAQLEKSRLLSDRFSAERPKGSFSTLEIQRTEQGDSAMYLCASSRQGITGELFFGEGSRLTVL.

V is TRBV25-1 and J is TRBJ2-7; 7 bases line up with TRBD2. The CDR3 totals 13 residues. J lost 6 bases, V lost 7 bases, and 9 bases had no gene match. The germline gives CDR1 MGHDK, CDR2 SYGVNS. CDR3 in DNA: TGTGCCAGCATTGAGCTAGCGGTGTCCGAGCAGTACTTC. It specifies CASIELAVSEQYF.

This clonotype showed up many times. The rearrangement uses TRBV20-1 and TRBJ1-3; D gene ambiguous. CDR1 is DFQATT, CDR2 SNEGSKA, per germline (reference sequence). The CDR3 runs 13 residues. V was clipped by 5 bases and J by 0 bases, with 8 bases between them. The CDR3 is CSALGFSGNTIYF. CDR3 nucleotides: TGCAGTGCTCTGGGATTCTCTGGAAACACCATATATTTT.

The table lists this clonotype with a few counts. The chain employs TRBV5-1 and TRBJ2-5; TRBD1 matches at 10 bases. The V and J ends lost 3 bases and 3 bases, in that order; junction bases with no gene match: 2. Germline CDR1 and CDR2: SGHRS and YFSETQ. This CDR3 contains 14 residues. The CDR3 loop reads CASSSGQGKETQYF. Here the CDR3 DNA reads TGCGCCAGCAGCTCGGGACAGGGGAAAGAGACCCAGTACTTC.

The rearrangement links TRBV7-2 to TRBJ1-6; 10 positions match TRBD1. Looked up from germline, CDR1 is SGHTA and CDR2 is FQGNSA. V shed 5 bases, J shed 9 bases, and the junction held 13 bases outside the gene matches. The CDR3 consists of 17 residues. CDR3 residues: CASSQRGTGASFSPLHF. As DNA, the CDR3 is TGTGCCAGCAGCCAACGGGGGACAGGGGCTTCTTTTTCACCCCTCCACTTT.

The V call is TRBV3-1, the J call TRBJ2-6; D is unclear. The CDR3 consists of 14 residues. Germline CDR1 and CDR2: LGHDT and YNNKEL (reference sequence). Trimming removed 3 bases from V and 2 bases from J, with 5 bases in between. The CDR3 loop reads CASSQGTGANVLTF. Here the CDR3 DNA reads TGTGCCAGCAGCCAGGGAACTGGGGCCAACGTCCTGACTTTC.

The V gene is TRBV5-1, the J gene TRBJ1-1; D gene unclear. V was trimmed by 0 bases and J by 2 bases, leaving 14 bases between them. The germline gives CDR1 SGHRS, CDR2 YFSETQ. The CDR3 consists of 16 residues. The CDR3 nucleotides read TGCGCCAGCAGCTTGGCCCTTTCTCGGGCAAACACTGAAGCTTTCTTT. Protein sequence: CASSLALSRANTEAFF.

This clonotype was seen a handful of times. J is TRBJ1-5 and V is TRBV5-1; tentative D call: TRBD1 (6 bases). The CDR3 is 15 amino acids. CDR1 and CDR2 from the germline V gene are SGHRS and YFSETQ. V lost 0 bases, J lost 1 base, and 8 bases lay in between. CDR3: CASSLGGTSNQPQHF. Here the CDR3 DNA reads TGCGCCAGCAGCTTGGGAGGGACAAGCAATCAGCCCCAGCATTTT.

This clonotype was counted only a few times. This chain connects TRBV20-1 to TRBJ2-1, with 10 bases identical to TRBD2. The V gene end was trimmed by 0 bases and the J gene end by 5 bases; junction bases not matched to a gene: 7. Germline V gene sequence: CDR1 DFQATT, CDR2 SNEGSKA (reference sequence). The CDR3 runs 16 residues. The CDR3 sequence is CSARDPRTSGDNEQFF. The CDR3 DNA reads as TGCAGTGCTAGAGATCCCCGGACTAGCGGTGACAATGAGCAGTTCTTC.

The table lists this clonotype with many counts. The gene calls are TRBV6-1 and TRBJ1-1, with a possible D match to TRBD1 (6 bases). The CDR3 loop spans 13 amino acids. V lost 7 bases, J lost 5 bases, and 14 bases lay in between. Germline V gives CDR1 MNHNS, CDR2 SASEGT. The DNA of the CDR3 is TGTGCCAGCACCGGACAGCCGGGGACTGAAGCTTTCTTT. Translating it yields CASTGQPGTEAFF.

The chain joins TRBV7-9 to TRBJ2-2; D is tentatively TRBD1 or TRBD2 (5 bases each). Germline V lookup: CDR1 SEHNR, CDR2 FQNEAQ (reference sequence). CDR3 length equals 14 residues. V lost 5 bases, J lost 6 bases, and 13 bases lay in between. The CDR3 coding sequence is TGTGCCAGCAGCGAGGGGATACATGCCGGGGAGCTGTTTTTT. Translation: CASSEGIHAGELFF.

This chain uses TRBV28 with TRBJ2-7; the match to TRBD1 covers 8 bases. The ends lost 2 bases at V and 6 bases at J; junction bases unmatched: 15. The germline CDR1 and CDR2 sequences are MDHEN and SYDVKM. The CDR3 spans 17 residues. CDR3 sequence: CASSLGHGQGPFIEQYV. As DNA, the CDR3 is TGTGCCAGCAGTTTAGGCCACGGACAGGGACCCTTCATCGAGCAGTACGTC.

The V gene is TRBV20-1, the J gene TRBJ2-1, with D unclear. This CDR3 region has 13 residues. Germline V gene data show CDR1 as DFQATT and CDR2 as SNEGSKA (reference sequence). V lost 0 bases, J lost 9 bases, and 12 bases lay in between. CDR3 in DNA: TGCAGTGCTAGAGATTGGCAGGCAGGTGAGCAGTTCTTC. Protein sequence: CSARDWQAGEQFF.

This clonotype turned up a few times. The rearrangement links TRBV3-1 to TRBJ2-7; 7 positions match TRBD1. Germline V gene data show CDR1 as LGHDT and CDR2 as YNNKEL (reference sequence). V lost 6 bases and J lost 7; bases outside the gene matches: 9. The CDR3 consists of 13 residues. Here the CDR3 reads CASRGQSLREQYF. The CDR3 DNA follows: TGTGCCAGCAGGGGACAGTCCCTGCGGGAGCAGTACTTC.

The chain carries TRBV7-9 and TRBJ1-6; a weak D match, TRBD1 (5 bases). The CDR3 covers 14 residues. V lost 7 bases and J lost 4, with 11 bases in between. Germline V gene lookup returns CDR1 SEHNR and CDR2 FQNEAQ (reference sequence). CDR3 residues: CASKGTEYNSPLHF. The CDR3 bases are TGTGCCAGCAAGGGGACTGAGTATAATTCACCCCTCCACTTT.

This clonotype showed up many times. The CDR3 protein is CASSSRDLEQFF. The CDR3 DNA sequence: TGCGCCAGCAGCTCCCGGGACCTTGAGCAGTTCTTC. The chain has TRBV5-1 and TRBJ2-1, with D perhaps assigned TRBD1 or TRBD2 (5 bases each). This CDR3 is built from 12 residues. From germline, CDR1 is SGHRS and CDR2 YFSETQ. With 3 bases removed from V and 9 bases from J, the gap between germline ends came to 10 bases.